Listed below are T cell receptor beta chains from one sample, sequenced in a study of shared clonotypes between healthy human individuals. The method was immunoSEQ multiplex PCR; TCRdb's version includes in-frame clones alone and lacks a portion of them. This table holds about 490,000 clones, 76% found once. The sequenced material came from PBMCs. The origin of the receptors is a woman aged 40 to 50 in good health. Some clones in this sample may be carry-over from other donors' samples. Both conserved end residues are part of each CDR3. Fields, in order: J gene, D gene, V gene, clone size, CDR3 DNA, CDR3 protein. The D gene is left open where the match is weak. For some rows the clone size is stated as once, few or many, or as a class when expanded; others skip it.

TRBJ2-1	TRBD2	TRBV28	-	TGTGCCAGCAGTTTTCTCGGGACTAATCAGTTCTTC	CASSFLGTNQFF
TRBJ2-3	TRBD2	TRBV29-1	-	TGCAGCGCCGGAGCGGGAGGGGGTTCGGATACGCAGTATTTT	CSAGAGGGSDTQYF
TRBJ2-1	-	TRBV19	-	TGTGCCAGTAGTACCCACTTAGCGAGCGGCTATGAGCAGTTCTTC	CASSTHLASGYEQFF
TRBJ1-3	TRBD1	TRBV2	-	TGTGCCAGCAGAGGAGACAGGGGCTCTGGAAACACCATATATTTT	CASRGDRGSGNTIYF
TRBJ2-2	-	TRBV5-1	-	TGCGCCAGCAGCTTGGATCAGCTATCCACCGGGGAGCTGTTTTTT	CASSLDQLSTGELFF
TRBJ2-1	-	TRBV5-1	-	TGCGCCAGCAGCTTGAAAGGGAATGAGCAGTTCTTC	CASSLKGNEQFF
TRBJ2-7	TRBD1	TRBV10-3	-	TGTGCCATCAGGGGACAGGAGACCTACGAGCAGTACTTC	CAIRGQETYEQYF
TRBJ2-1	TRBD2	TRBV5-6	-	TGTGCCAGCAGCGGACTACTAGCGGGGGATTACAATGAGCAGTTCTTC	CASSGLLAGDYNEQFF
TRBJ2-7	-	TRBV5-6	many	TGTGCCAGCAGCTCCCGGGGTTACCACGAGCAGTACTTC	CASSSRGYHEQYF
TRBJ2-1	-	TRBV11-2	-	TGTGCCAGCAGCCGGGGGGCCCTGGCTGAAAAGGATGAGCAGTTCTTC	CASSRGALAEKDEQFF
TRBJ2-3	-	TRBV7-3	-	TGTGCCAGCAGCTTAAGAGGGAGACGGGACACAGATACGCAGTATTTT	CASSLRGRRDTDTQYF
TRBJ2-7	TRBD2	TRBV28	many	TGTGCCAGCAGTTTAAGCGGGACTTTCACATTTAACACCTACGAGCAGTACTTC	CASSLSGTFTFNTYEQYF
TRBJ2-1	TRBD1	TRBV11-2	-	TGTGCCAGCAGCTTAACAGGGGGCATCTCCAATGAGCAGTTCTTC	CASSLTGGISNEQFF
TRBJ2-7	-	TRBV29-1	-	TGCAGCGCCCGGACGATGTACGAGCAGTACTTC	CSARTMYEQYF
TRBJ2-1	TRBD2	TRBV10-3	-	TGTGCCATCGCGCGGGAGGGGAACAATGAGCAGTTCTTC	CAIAREGNNEQFF
TRBJ2-5	-	TRBV11-2	-	TGTGCCAGCAGCTTTGGTTTGGGCAGCACGGAGACCCAGTACTTC	CASSFGLGSTETQYF
TRBJ1-5	-	TRBV6-5	-	TGTGCCAGCGGCAGGGTTGGCAATCAGCCCCAGCATTTT	CASGRVGNQPQHF
TRBJ2-7	TRBD2	TRBV27	-	TGTGCCAGCAGTTTTCGCGGGAGGGCCTACGAGCAGTACTTC	CASSFRGRAYEQYF
TRBJ1-1	TRBD1	TRBV9	-	TGTGCCAGCAGCGCCAGACAGGGGGGGAAAATGAACACTGAAGCTTTCTTT	CASSARQGGKMNTEAFF
TRBJ2-5	-	TRBV15	-	TGTGCCACCAGCAGAGGAAGGGCGGAGACCCAGTACTTC	CATSRGRAETQYF
TRBJ1-5	-	TRBV29-1	-	TGCAGCGTTGTGGAGGGTCCCCCGAGCAATCAGCCCCAGCATTTT	CSVVEGPPSNQPQHF
TRBJ2-7	-	TRBV18	many	TGTGCCAGCTCACCAGACCGGACCAACTACGAGCAGTACTTC	CASSPDRTNYEQYF
TRBJ2-1	TRBD2	TRBV25-1	-	TGTGCCAGCAGTGAATATGCGGGGGTGGGAAATGAGCAGTTCTTC	CASSEYAGVGNEQFF
TRBJ1-2	-	TRBV28	-	TGTGCCAGCAGTTTAACTTCGCACAGGACCACACCTAACTATGGCTACACCTTC	CASSLTSHRTTPNYGYTF
TRBJ2-3	-	TRBV9	-	TGTGCCAGCAGCGTCCAACCAGGCACAGATACGCAGTATTTT	CASSVQPGTDTQYF
TRBJ1-1	-	TRBV9	-	TGTGCCAGCAGCCCGGGTGACGGTGACAACTTT	CASSPGDGDNF
TRBJ1-1	-	TRBV2	few	TGTGCCAGCACCCAGGAGGCGGGGGACACTGAAGCTTTCTTT	CASTQEAGDTEAFF
TRBJ2-3	TRBD2	TRBV14	once	TGTGCCAGCAGCCAAGAATCTCTAGCGGGAGTTGTCACAGATACGCAGTATTTT	CASSQESLAGVVTDTQYF
TRBJ2-7	TRBD2	TRBV7-2	-	TGTGCCAGCAGCTTAGGGACTAGCGGGAACTCCTACGAGCAGTACTTC	CASSLGTSGNSYEQYF
TRBJ2-7	-	TRBV7-9	-	TGTGCCAGCAGCTTTTTGCAGGACTGGGCCAGTACTTACGAGCAGTACTTC	CASSFLQDWASTYEQYF
TRBJ2-3	-	TRBV19	-	TGTGCCAGTAGTATAAGCCCAGCGAGCAGCACAGATACGCAGTATTTT	CASSISPASSTDTQYF